These T cell receptor beta chains were read from a single sample in a study of blood T cell repertoires in COVID-19. Profiled with immunoSEQ multiplex PCR; TCRdb holds only in-frame clones, not every one. This table holds 350,000 to 450,000 clones, around 84% found once. Sample: peripheral blood. The receptor set was obtained from a woman younger than 35 with acute or convalescent COVID-19. Both conserved end residues are trimmed from each CDR3. D genes are given only for firm matches. The listing skips clone size in some rows; elsewhere it reads once, few, many or a size class.

j_call clone_size v_call d_call cdr3_aa
TRBJ2-3 once TRBV21-1 - ASSKALLLAVGTDTQY
TRBJ2-1 - TRBV27 - ASSFLGSNEQF
TRBJ2-3 once TRBV7-8 TRBD2 ASSLRTSGSSTDTQY
TRBJ2-7 - TRBV7-9 TRBD2 ASSFEREVNEQY
TRBJ1-6 - TRBV4-1 - ASSQSPGLESPLH
TRBJ2-3 - TRBV19 - ASHSTGTDCTDTQY
TRBJ1-1 - TRBV30 - AWDPRSGTEAF
TRBJ2-1 - TRBV5-1 - ASSLDGADEQF
TRBJ1-2 - TRBV19 - ASSISSGQGTNYGYT
TRBJ2-5 - TRBV7-9 - ASSFGLTGEETQY
TRBJ2-6 - TRBV6-1 - ASREPNTLHSGANVLT
TRBJ1-5 - TRBV6-5 - ASNRVSDQPQH